The 3 T cell receptor beta chains below were found in one sample sequenced in a study of Graves' ophthalmopathy and Graves' hyperthyroidism. Beta-chain TCR CDR3 regions were amplified from RNA transcripts. Investigators did first-round RT-PCR with HTBI primers, then second-round multiplex PCR. TCRdb re-called the multiplex PCR reads with MiXCR, one entry per CDR3 protein. The table shows over a million distinct CDR3 sequences, with about two fifths occurring only once. The specimen sequenced was peripheral blood or thyroid tissue (not recorded which). The receptors stem from an adult man with Graves' hyperthyroidism.

CDR3 DNA: TGTGCCAGCAGCCTCCTAGCGGGAGGTTCCGGCGGGGAGCTGTTTTTT. This encodes CASSLLAGGSGGELFF. This chain links TRBV14 with TRBJ2-2; 11 bases are a match to TRBD2. Germline CDR1 reads SGHDN; CDR2 reads FVKESK. The CDR3 extends over 16 amino acids. With 4 bases clipped from V and 7 bases from J, the junction kept 8 bases outside the gene matches. Complete variable domain (other parts from reference TRBV14 and TRBJ2-2): EAGVTQFPSHSVIEKGQTVTLRCDPISGHDNLYWYRRVMGKEIKFLLHFVKESKQDESGMPNNRFLAERTGGTYSTLKVQPAELEDSGVYFCASSLLAGGSGGELFFGEGSRLTVL.

The table lists this clonotype with many counts. V gene TRBV12-3 or TRBV12-4 combines with J gene TRBJ1-5; D possibly corresponds to TRBD1 (6 bases). CDR3 length equals 12 residues. The V end was cut by 7 bases, the J end by 6 bases, with 10 bases between. CDR3 loop: CASNVGGQPQHF. DNA for the CDR3: TGTGCCAGCAACGTAGGGGGTCAGCCCCAGCATTTT.

This clonotype was recorded many times. J is TRBJ1-1 and V is TRBV19; no firm D call. Looked up from germline, CDR1 is LNHDA and CDR2 is SQIVND (reference sequence). The CDR3 covers 12 residues. Trimming left V 4 bases short and J 6 bases short, with 9 bases between. In DNA, the CDR3 is TGTGCCAGTAGTACCCGGGGTCCTGAAGCTTTCTTT. This translates into CASSTRGPEAFF.